This T cell receptor (beta chain) was observed in a study of shared clonotypes between healthy human individuals. As for the study in general: CD4 naive and memory got three plates each, CD8 naive two, CD8 memory one. General observations from the study: Among a few donors, approximately 5% of naive CD4 clonotypes were found in common. Relative to their counterparts shared across all four donors, non-shared clonotypes exhibited diminished generation probabilities.

Germline V gene lookup returns CDR1 WNHNN and CDR2 SYGVQD (reference sequence). This CDR3 is 16 amino acids long. The V gene end was trimmed by 0 bases and the J gene end by 6 bases; junction bases not matched to a gene: 8. A CD45RA-negative memory subset and a CD45RA+ naive subset were separated from the CD4+ cells. A word on this clone: Its matching antigen is unknown.

Sequenced by immunoSEQ multiplex PCR; TCRdb stores in-frame clones only, minus some. Of a few million clones listed, over 85% are singletons. V is TRBV10-1 and J is TRBJ2-1, with 7 nucleotides matching TRBD1. Sequenced: naive CD4+ T cells sorted from blood. Subset noted: CD45RA+ positively selected. This receptor was obtained from a man younger than 35 in good health. The CDR3 DNA reads TGCGCCAGCAGTGAGTCGAAGGGTCAGGGGGTCAATGAGCAGTTCTTC. Its translation is CASSESKGQGVNEQFF.